The clone carrying this TCR beta chain was seen a handful of times. Its antigen remains unidentified. The sample belongs to a study of cytomegalovirus exposure and HLA in healthy donors. Findings and limits, study-wide: Some highly shared sequence variants likely arose as a pipeline artifact. The study flagged approximately 180 TCR beta chains as cytomegalovirus-associated. In a later analysis, V- and J-gene trimming of beta chains associated with a DCLRE1C missense variant, replicated independently.

Germline V gives CDR1 SGHDT, CDR2 YYEEEE. The V segment lost 5 bases and the J segment 6 bases; nucleotides outside the gene matches: 11. The CDR3 extends over 17 amino acids. Researchers ran the PCR with 60 Vbeta and 13 Jbeta primers. The data were produced by immunoSEQ multiplex PCR, yet TCRdb's version contains in-frame clones alone and is incomplete. Found here are about 140,000 clones, about 80% of them singletons; the top ten hold about 1.7%. Sequenced material: PBMCs. J is TRBJ2-2 and V is TRBV5-6, with TRBD2 matching over 12 bases. This clonotype originated in a woman in her twenties or thirties in good health and CMV-seronegative. In DNA, the CDR3 is TGTGCCAGCAGGGCTAGCGGGGGGGCCCTGCCGGCCGGGGAGCTGTTTTTT. Protein sequence: CASRASGGALPAGELFF.